These 5 T cell receptor beta chains originate from one sample sequenced in a study of PD-1 blockade in classical Hodgkin lymphoma. Clones were sequenced by immunoSEQ multiplex PCR, and TCRdb holds only the in-frame ones, with some missing. The sample records approximately 28,000 clones, 70% to 80% being singletons. Noted time point: cycle 4 day 1 (C4D1), after around six weeks of nivolumab. Every patient experienced relapse after autologous stem cell transplantation, and brentuximab vedotin exposure varied. Researchers report purifying CD4+ T cells from thawed PBMCs by magnetic negative selection. Sequenced here: CD4+ T cells from blood, sampled before the fourth cycle of nivolumab. These TCRs come from a human donor with classical Hodgkin lymphoma.

CDR3 in amino acids: CASRGTGRNTQYF. CDR3 in DNA: TGTGCCAGCAGGGGGACAGGGAGAAATACGCAGTATTTT. This sequence joins TRBV2 and TRBJ2-3, with 9 nucleotides matching TRBD1. The trim removed 6 bases at V and 7 bases at J, leaving 5 bases unmatched. The CDR3 covers 13 residues. The V gene's germline CDR1 is SNHLY and CDR2 FYNNEI.

The chain's CDR3 is CAISGTSYEQYF. CDR3 bases: TGTGCCATCAGTGGCACATCGTACGAGCAGTACTTC. V usage is TRBV10-3 and J usage is TRBJ2-7; the D is unclear. V lost 4 bases and J lost 4, with 8 bases in between. CDR3 length equals 12 residues. Germline V CDR1 and CDR2: ENHRY, SYGVKD.

J is TRBJ1-1 and V is TRBV13; the match to TRBD1 covers 11 bases. CDR3 length equals 15 residues. From germline, CDR1 is PRHDT and CDR2 FYEKMQ (reference sequence). V was clipped by 2 bases and J by 7 bases; unmatched bases: 6. The CDR3 DNA reads TGTGCCAGCAGCTTATGGGGACAGGGGGGTCTTGAAGCTTTCTTT. Translating gives CASSLWGQGGLEAFF. Together with reference TRBV13 and TRBJ1-1, the CDR3 gives the full variable domain: AAGVIQSPRHLIKEKRETATLKCYPIPRHDTVYWYQQGPGQDPQFLISFYEKMQSDKGSIPDRFSAQQFSDYHSELNMSSLELGDSALYFCASSLWGQGGLEAFFGQGTRLTVV.

V is TRBV6-5 and J is TRBJ1-1, with D maybe TRBD1 (6 bases). Trimming removed 0 bases at V and 7 bases at J, with 12 bases between. This CDR3 contains 14 residues. Per the germline V gene, CDR1 is MNHEY and CDR2 is SVGAGI. Written as DNA, the CDR3 is TGTGCCAGCAGTTACTCCAGGGGCTCGGGTGAAGCTTTCTTT. Translation: CASSYSRGSGEAFF.

This clone appeared once. The V gene is TRBV6-6, the J gene TRBJ2-3, with 9 nucleotides matching TRBD2. The CDR3 totals 16 residues. The germline gives CDR1 MNHNY, CDR2 SVGAGI (reference sequence). J lost 5 bases, V lost 6 bases, and 12 bases had no gene match. CDR3 coding DNA: TGTGCCAGCAGAGGACGGGGGCGGGAGGGTAAAGATACGCAGTATTTT. Translating gives CASRGRGREGKDTQYF.